This T cell receptor beta chain derives from a study of early T cells in non-severe SARS-CoV-2 infection. Study-wide context: Alpha and beta chains were unpaired, from unsorted whole-blood bulk RNA. Broader study findings: Anti-spike CD8 responses were favored by VDJdb matching, which missed private and CD4 specificities.

Molecules of cDNA were individually given unique molecular identifiers that were attached to them. One entry per CDR3 protein results from TCRdb running MiXCR on the 5' RACE reads. The repertoire includes approximately 69,000 distinct CDR3 sequences, roughly an eighth of them detected once, and around 6% sits in the top ten. V lost 6 bases and J 2 bases, leaving 2 bases between the germline ends. Germline values: CDR1 SEHNR, CDR2 FQNEAQ (reference sequence). The CDR3 totals 10 residues. Turning to this clonotype: Its target is not known.

Here the sequenced sample was whole blood, taken at baseline. This chain connects TRBV7-9 to TRBJ2-7; D unresolved. The sequence was collected from an adult who was a healthcare worker with PCR-confirmed SARS-CoV-2 infection or an uninfected control (not recorded which). For the CDR3, the DNA is TGTGCCAGCAGTGCCTACGAGCAGTACTTC. It translates to CASSAYEQYF.